This TCR beta chain derives from a study of blood T cells in healthy people across ages (dated by TCRdb to between 2014 and 2017). For the wider study: In model experiments, template switching captured about one uniquely barcoded TCR beta cDNA molecule for every two T cells. Donors were grouped into four age groups: young (average approximately 16 years), middle-aged (roughly 40), aged (around 56) and long-lived (about 90). The study measured age-related changes in TCR beta repertoire diversity using deep sequencing normalized with unique cDNA molecular identifiers. For two donors (one aged 18 to 30 and one aged 80 or older), the study analyzed two additional independent replicas of 1 million unique cDNA reads from the same blood draw.

This clonotype has a handful of counts. Its antigen remains undetermined. One base away there is no much larger clone; base qualities are not given. Overall study results and their limits: As age increased, observed TCR beta diversity per million T cells dropped in a roughly linear way, and a significant reduction was already evident by age around 41. Since profiling was done on bulk unsorted PBMCs, naive and antigen-experienced compartments could not be conclusively compared. The CMV infection status of donors was not known, potentially confounding age-related changes in expanded clonotypes. Estimates of total diversity from one million sequenced T cells were regarded as lower bounds and underestimates. Compared with the aged group, the long-lived group had more naive CD4+ T cells, fewer expanded clones and increased TCR diversity, suggesting age selection. There was a strong correlation between observed TCR beta diversity and the percentage of naive T cells measured by flow cytometry.

The approximately 40 donors, aged 6 to 90 years, were systemically healthy Caucasian individuals from Russia. Each donor gave approximately 10 milliliters of peripheral blood, collected into EDTA-treated Vacutainer tubes. Ficoll-Paque density-gradient centrifugation was used to isolate PBMCs, with at least 6.5 million per sample. Total RNA, at least 6 micrograms per sample, was extracted from PBMCs with Trizol reagent. For every donor, flow cytometry on a PBMC aliquot measured the percentage of naive CD45RAhigh/CD27high T cells. Between the V and J ends, shortened by 3 bases and 0 bases respectively, the junction contains 17 bases. The CDR3 covers 17 residues, taking in both the cysteine and the phenylalanine. The DNA shown is the 51-base CDR3, in frame from base 1. As encoded in the germline V gene, CDR1 is SQVTM while CDR2 is ANQGSEA. Receptor amplification or capture employed 5' RACE. The data were produced on an Illumina HiSeq 2500. A second PCR of about 7 to 12 cycles was performed with a sample-barcoded 5' primer and a J-beta primer mix. A unique molecular identifier was introduced onto each TCR beta cDNA molecule by a template-switch 5' adaptor carrying 12 random nucleotides. Each sample yielded at least 2.5 million CDR3-containing paired-end reads. First-strand cDNA was synthesized from all RNA with the Mint cDNA synthesis kit, primed by a TRBC-specific oligonucleotide. Following uracil-DNA glycosylase treatment, all cDNA underwent a first 18-cycle PCR with the universal primers M1SS and BC2_uni_R. Concerning the study's data processing: Normalization of each sample was performed by random selection of 1 million high-quality reads, each carrying a distinct molecular identifier. Reads with shared molecular identifiers were discarded instead of being binned into consensus sequences. MiTCR, with a Q25 quality threshold and the strictest error-elimination algorithm, was used for CDR3 identification, clonotype clustering and error correction. A nonparametric unseen species model with Euler transformation was used to estimate lower-bound total TCR beta diversity. The raw public data were reprocessed by TCRdb itself: fastp quality trimming at Q25, MiXCR clonotype calling, in-frame beta chains only. Every distinct CDR3 protein forms one entry, paired with its most common genes and DNA. For this entry, the V and J calls and clone size follow TCRdb and not the study's own pipeline. The sample table lists about 780,000 distinct CDR3 sequences, more than 25% of them with a count of one. Roughly 3.1% of the sample is in the top ten clones.

The same sample was also used in a study of T cells of mothers and their children. From that second study: Donors were nine systemically healthy Caucasian individuals: three mothers and their six children. cDNA synthesis used all of the extracted RNA, with around 1.5 ug of RNA in each 15 ul reaction. Sample barcodes and 2-4 random nucleotides were added via the M1S primer in the second PCR. Each mother yielded over 9.5 million TCR beta CDR3 reads and each child about 3 million reads. Thymic selection similarly shapes TCR recombination output in related and unrelated pairs, with minor effect from inherited differences. Related mother-child pairs always showed normalized repertoire overlap that was slightly higher than in unrelated mother-child pairs, though the difference was never significant. With a sensitivity of approximately 92 clones per million clonotypes, no persistent microchimeric T cell clones were detected. To look for features that set related mother-child pairs apart from unrelated individuals, the researchers ran deep NGS to compare the TCR beta repertoires of mothers and children. On average, the children were approximately 11 +/- 4 years old, while the mothers were approximately 41 +/- 4 years old. After adapters were ligated using NEBNext reagents, the libraries underwent 100+100 nt paired-end sequencing on an Illumina HiSeq 2000. To prevent cross-contamination, the mother and child libraries were prepared a month apart and were sequenced in separate runs. Between roughly 500,000 and 2,100,000 distinct TCR beta clonotypes were identified per donor. Naive TCR beta clonotypes were estimated from low-frequency clonotypes matched to each donor's FACS-determined naive share, without sorting.

Rearrangement joined TRBV29-1 to TRBJ1-4, with the D gene call left open. The sequence came from a boy between 10 and 17 years old in good health. Sequencing used blood. The DNA sequence is as follows: TGCAGCGTTGATCGGGCCCCCCAATATGCAACTAATGAAAAACTGTTTTTT. Translated, it gives CSVDRAPQYATNEKLFF.